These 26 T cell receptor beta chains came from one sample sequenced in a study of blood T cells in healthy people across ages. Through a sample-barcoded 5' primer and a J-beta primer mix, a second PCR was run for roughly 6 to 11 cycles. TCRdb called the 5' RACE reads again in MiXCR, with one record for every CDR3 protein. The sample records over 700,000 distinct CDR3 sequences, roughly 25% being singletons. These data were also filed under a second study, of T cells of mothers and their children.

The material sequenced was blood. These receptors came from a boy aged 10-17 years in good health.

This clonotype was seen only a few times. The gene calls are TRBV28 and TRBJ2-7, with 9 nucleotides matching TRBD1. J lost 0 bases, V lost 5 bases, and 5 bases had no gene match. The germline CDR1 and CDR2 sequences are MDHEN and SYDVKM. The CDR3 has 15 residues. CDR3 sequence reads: CASSLYRGLSYEQYF. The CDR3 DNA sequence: TGTGCCAGCAGTCTTTACAGGGGGCTCTCCTACGAGCAGTACTTC.

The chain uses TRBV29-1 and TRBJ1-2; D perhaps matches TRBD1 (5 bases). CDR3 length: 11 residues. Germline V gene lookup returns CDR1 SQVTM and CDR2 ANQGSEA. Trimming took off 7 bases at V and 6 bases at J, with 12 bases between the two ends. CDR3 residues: CSARTRDGYTF. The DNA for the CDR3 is TGCAGCGCCCGGACCAGGGATGGCTACACCTTC.

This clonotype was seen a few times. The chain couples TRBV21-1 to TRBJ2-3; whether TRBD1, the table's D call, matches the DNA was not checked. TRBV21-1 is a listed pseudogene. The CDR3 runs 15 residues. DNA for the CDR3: TGTGCCAGCAGCAACGGGGCGGGAGAGGGAGATACGCAGTATTTT. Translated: CASSNGAGEGDTQYF.

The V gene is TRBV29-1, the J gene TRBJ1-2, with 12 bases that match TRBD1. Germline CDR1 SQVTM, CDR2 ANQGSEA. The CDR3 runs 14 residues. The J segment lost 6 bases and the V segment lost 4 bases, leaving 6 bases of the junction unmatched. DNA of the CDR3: TGCAGCGTTGTCCGGGACAGGGGGCAGGATGGCTACACCTTC. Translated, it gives CSVVRDRGQDGYTF.

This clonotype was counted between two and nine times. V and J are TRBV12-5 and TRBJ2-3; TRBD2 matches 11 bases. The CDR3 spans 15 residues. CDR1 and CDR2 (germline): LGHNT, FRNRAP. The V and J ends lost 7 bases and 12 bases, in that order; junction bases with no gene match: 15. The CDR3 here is CASARGLTSGTKQYF. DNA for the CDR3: TGTGCTAGTGCCAGGGGGTTGACTAGCGGGACCAAACAGTATTTT.

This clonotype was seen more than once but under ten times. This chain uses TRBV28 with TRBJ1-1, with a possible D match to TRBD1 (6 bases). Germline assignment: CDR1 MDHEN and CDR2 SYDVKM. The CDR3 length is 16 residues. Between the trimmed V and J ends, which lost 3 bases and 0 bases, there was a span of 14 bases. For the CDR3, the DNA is TGTGCCAGCAGTTTCGGGGGGGCGGGGGTGAACACTGAAGCTTTCTTT. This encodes CASSFGGAGVNTEAFF.

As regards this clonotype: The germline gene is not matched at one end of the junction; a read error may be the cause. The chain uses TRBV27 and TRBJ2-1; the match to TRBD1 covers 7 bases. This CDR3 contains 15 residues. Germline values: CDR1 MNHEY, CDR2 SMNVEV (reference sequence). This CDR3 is CACSFIGGGYNEQFF. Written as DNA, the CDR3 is TGTGCCTGCAGTTTCATAGGGGGCGGGTACAATGAGCAGTTCTTC.

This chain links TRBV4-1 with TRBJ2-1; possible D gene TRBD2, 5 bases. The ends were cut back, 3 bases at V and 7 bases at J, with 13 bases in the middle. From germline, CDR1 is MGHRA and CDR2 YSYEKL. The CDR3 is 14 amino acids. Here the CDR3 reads CASSHLASGNEQFF. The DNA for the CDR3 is TGCGCCAGCAGCCATCTGGCGTCGGGGAATGAGCAGTTCTTC.

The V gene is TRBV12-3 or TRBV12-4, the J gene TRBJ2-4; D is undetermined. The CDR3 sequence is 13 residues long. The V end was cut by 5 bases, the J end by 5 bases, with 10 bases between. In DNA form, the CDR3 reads TGTGCCAGCAGTAACGGGCCGGAAAACATTCAGTACTTC. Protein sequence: CASSNGPENIQYF.

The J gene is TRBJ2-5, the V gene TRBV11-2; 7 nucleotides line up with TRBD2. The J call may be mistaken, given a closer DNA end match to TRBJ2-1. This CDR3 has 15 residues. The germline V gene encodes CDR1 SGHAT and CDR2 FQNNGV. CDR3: CASSSTGTMIDEQFF. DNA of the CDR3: TGTGCCAGCAGCTCAACCGGGACTATGATCGATGAGCAGTTCTTC.

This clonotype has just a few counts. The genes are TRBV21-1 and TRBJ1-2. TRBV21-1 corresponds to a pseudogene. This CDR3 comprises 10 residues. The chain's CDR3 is CASNLNGYTF. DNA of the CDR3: TGTGCCAGCAATTTAAATGGCTACACCTTC.

The CDR3 protein is CASSDSDTQYF. The DNA of the CDR3 is TGTGCCAGCAGCGATTCAGATACGCAGTATTTT. The gene calls are TRBV7-9 and TRBJ2-3; D gene unclear. CDR1 is SEHNR, CDR2 FQNEAQ, per germline (reference sequence). The CDR3 extends over 11 amino acids. V was clipped by 5 bases and J by 4 bases, with 4 bases between them.

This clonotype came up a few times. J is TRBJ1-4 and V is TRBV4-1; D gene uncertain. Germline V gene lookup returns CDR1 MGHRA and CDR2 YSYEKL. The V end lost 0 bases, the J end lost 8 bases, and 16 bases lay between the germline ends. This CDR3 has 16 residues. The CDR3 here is CASSQEKDGLEEKLFF. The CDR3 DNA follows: TGCGCCAGCAGCCAAGAGAAGGACGGGCTGGAGGAAAAACTGTTTTTT.

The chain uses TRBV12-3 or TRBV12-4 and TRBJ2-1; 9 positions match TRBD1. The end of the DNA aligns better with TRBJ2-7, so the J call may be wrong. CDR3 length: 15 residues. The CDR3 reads CASSFPDRGTYEQYF. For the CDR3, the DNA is TGTGCCAGCAGTTTTCCCGACAGGGGGACCTACGAGCAGTACTTC.

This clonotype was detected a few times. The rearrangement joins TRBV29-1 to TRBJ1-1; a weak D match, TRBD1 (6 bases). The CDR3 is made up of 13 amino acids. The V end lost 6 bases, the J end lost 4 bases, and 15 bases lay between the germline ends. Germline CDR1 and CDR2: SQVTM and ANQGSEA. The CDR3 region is CSVRRGAGTEAFF. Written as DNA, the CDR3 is TGCAGCGTCCGCAGGGGAGCCGGCACTGAAGCTTTCTTT.

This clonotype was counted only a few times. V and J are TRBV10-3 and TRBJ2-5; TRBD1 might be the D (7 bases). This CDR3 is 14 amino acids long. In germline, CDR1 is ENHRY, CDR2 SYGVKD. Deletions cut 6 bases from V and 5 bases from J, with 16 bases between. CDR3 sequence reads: CAISPRQGGETQYF. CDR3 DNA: TGTGCCATCAGCCCCCGACAGGGAGGCGAGACCCAGTACTTC.

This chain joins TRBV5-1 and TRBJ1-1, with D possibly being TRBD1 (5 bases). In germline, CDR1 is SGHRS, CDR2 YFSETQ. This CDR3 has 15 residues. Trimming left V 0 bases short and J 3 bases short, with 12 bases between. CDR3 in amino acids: CASSLGVLRDTEAFF. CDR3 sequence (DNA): TGCGCCAGCAGCTTGGGGGTCCTCAGGGACACTGAAGCTTTCTTT.

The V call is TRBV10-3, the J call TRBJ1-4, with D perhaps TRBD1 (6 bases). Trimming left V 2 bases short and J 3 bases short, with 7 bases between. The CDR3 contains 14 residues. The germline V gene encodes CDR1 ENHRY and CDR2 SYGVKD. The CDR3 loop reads CAISEGQPNEKLFF. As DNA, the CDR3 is TGTGCCATCAGTGAGGGACAGCCTAATGAAAAACTGTTTTTT.

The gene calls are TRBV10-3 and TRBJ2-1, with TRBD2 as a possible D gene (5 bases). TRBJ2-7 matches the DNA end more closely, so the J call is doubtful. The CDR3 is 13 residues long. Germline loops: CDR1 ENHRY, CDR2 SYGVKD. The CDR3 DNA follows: TGTGCCATCAGTAACAGTGGGGAGCACGAGCAGTACTTC. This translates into CAISNSGEHEQYF.

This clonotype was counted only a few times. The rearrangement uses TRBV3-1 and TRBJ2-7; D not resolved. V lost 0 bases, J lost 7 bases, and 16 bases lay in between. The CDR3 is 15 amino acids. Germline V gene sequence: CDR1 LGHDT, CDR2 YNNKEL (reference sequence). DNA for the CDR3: TGTGCCAGCAGCCAAGACCCAGGCGTAGTGAGGGAGCAGTACTTC. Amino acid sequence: CASSQDPGVVREQYF.

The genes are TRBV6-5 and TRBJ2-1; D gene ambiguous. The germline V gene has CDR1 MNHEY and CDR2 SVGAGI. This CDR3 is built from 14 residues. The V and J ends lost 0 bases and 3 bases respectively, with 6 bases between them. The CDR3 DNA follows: TGTGCCAGCAGTTACTCTAGGGACTACAATGAGCAGTTCTTC. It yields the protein CASSYSRDYNEQFF.

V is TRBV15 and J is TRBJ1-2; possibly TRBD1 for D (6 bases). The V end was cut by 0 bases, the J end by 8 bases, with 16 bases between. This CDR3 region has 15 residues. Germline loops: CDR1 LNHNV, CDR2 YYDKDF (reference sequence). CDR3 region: CATSRDPPGASGYTF. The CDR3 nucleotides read TGTGCCACCAGCAGAGATCCCCCAGGGGCCAGCGGCTACACCTTC.

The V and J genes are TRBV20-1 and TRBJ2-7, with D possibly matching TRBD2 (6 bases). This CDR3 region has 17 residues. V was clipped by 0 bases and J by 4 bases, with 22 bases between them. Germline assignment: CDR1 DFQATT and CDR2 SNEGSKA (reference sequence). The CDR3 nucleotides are TGCAGTGCTAGAGATCGGGTCTCCCTAGCGCCTAAATACGAGCAGTACTTC. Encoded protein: CSARDRVSLAPKYEQYF.

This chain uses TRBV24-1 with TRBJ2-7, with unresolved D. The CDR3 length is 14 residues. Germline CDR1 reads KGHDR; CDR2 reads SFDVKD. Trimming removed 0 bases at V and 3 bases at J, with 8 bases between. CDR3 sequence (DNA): TGTGCCACCAGTGATTTGGGACGGAGCTACGAGCAGTACTTC. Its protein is CATSDLGRSYEQYF.

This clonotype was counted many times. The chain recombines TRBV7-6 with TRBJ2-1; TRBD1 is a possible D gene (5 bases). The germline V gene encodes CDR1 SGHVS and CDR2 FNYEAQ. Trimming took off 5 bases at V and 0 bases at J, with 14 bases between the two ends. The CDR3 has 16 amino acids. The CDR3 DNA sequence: TGTGCCAGCAGCCCCCCGTGGCAGGGCTCCTACAATGAGCAGTTCTTC. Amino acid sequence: CASSPPWQGSYNEQFF.

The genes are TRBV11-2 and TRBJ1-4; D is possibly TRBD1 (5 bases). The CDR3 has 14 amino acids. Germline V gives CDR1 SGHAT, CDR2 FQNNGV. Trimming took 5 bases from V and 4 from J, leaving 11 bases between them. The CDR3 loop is CASSNWGLNEKLFF. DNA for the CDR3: TGTGCCAGCAGCAACTGGGGCCTTAATGAAAAACTGTTTTTT.